These T cell receptor beta chains were read from a single sample in a study of type 1 regulatory T cells. TCRdb processed the reads anew with MiXCR; each CDR3 protein has one entry. Here the sample spans 60,000 to 80,000 distinct CDR3 sequences, nearly 65% being singletons. These receptors' antigens are unknown. Material for sequencing was cultured T cells, either the whole culture or a sorted T cell fraction (not recorded which). The origin of the receptors is a human donor in good health. The CDR3 runs from the conserved cysteine through the conserved F or W. D genes are given only for firm matches. A row's size may be missing; if present it is once, few, many or a size class.

>TRBJ2-5|TRBV3-1|.|.
TGTGCCAGCAGCCAACCGCCGCCGGGCGAGACCCAGTACTTC
CASSQPPPGETQYF
>TRBJ2-1|TRBV20-1|.|TRBD2
TGCAGTGCTAGAGTTATCGTTAGCGGGAGTGGTCACAATGAGCAGTTCTTC
CSARVIVSGSGHNEQFF
>TRBJ1-6|TRBV5-1|.|.
TGCGCCAGCAGGAGCTCCTATAATTCACCCCTCCACTTT
CASRSSYNSPLHF
>TRBJ1-5|TRBV6-5|.|.
TGTGCCAGCAGTTCCCCACCGGGCCCCCAGCATTTT
CASSSPPGPQHF
>TRBJ2-1|TRBV20-1|.|.
TGCAGTGCAAAACAGGGGAGGGAGTACAATGAGCAGTTCTTC
CSAKQGREYNEQFF
>TRBJ2-5|TRBV6-1|.|.
TGTGCCGGCTCCCGGGAGTTCCAAGAGACCCAGTACTTC
CAGSREFQETQYF
>TRBJ2-2|TRBV7-2|.|TRBD2
TGTGCCAGCAGCTCTCCCCCTGGCGGGAGGGCCGACGGGGAGCTGTTTTTT
CASSSPPGGRADGELFF
>TRBJ1-5|TRBV20-1|few|.
TGCAGTGCTAATTCGATGGGGGGAAATCAGCCCCAGCATTTT
CSANSMGGNQPQHF
>TRBJ2-5|TRBV7-2|.|TRBD2
TGTGCCAGCAGCGTAACAGCTAGCGGGAGGGCCTTGGAGACCCAGTACTTC
CASSVTASGRALETQYF
>TRBJ2-1|TRBV12-3/TRBV12-4|.|TRBD2
TGTGCCAGCCGAGAAACTAGCGGGAACTCTGGTGAGCAGTTCTTC
CASRETSGNSGEQFF
>TRBJ1-1|TRBV27|few|.
TGTGCCAGCAGTCATTCAGGGGCGTCTGAAGCTTTCTTT
CASSHSGASEAFF
>TRBJ2-1|TRBV29-1|.|.
TGCAGAGGGGTAGCGGCAAGGGGTGAGCAGTTCTTC
CRGVAARGEQFF
>TRBJ2-1|TRBV20-1|.|.
TGCAGTGCTATTTTCAGAGAGCAGTTCTTC
CSAIFREQFF
>TRBJ2-1|TRBV18|many|TRBD2
TGTGCCAGCTCATCAGGTGGACTAGCGGGAGGGCTAAATGAGGAGCAGTTCTTC
CASSSGGLAGGLNEEQFF
>TRBJ1-5|TRBV18|.|TRBD1
TGTGCCAGCTCACCACCGAGCAGGGGGCGAGGTCAGCCCCAGCATTTT
CASSPPSRGRGQPQHF
>TRBJ2-3|TRBV6-1|.|TRBD2
TGTGCCAGCAGTGAAGCGCTGGGCGGGAGAGAGTATTTT
CASSEALGGREYF
>TRBJ1-2|TRBV30|.|.
TGTGCCTGGAGTGTACAAAGATTTACCACGGGGGATGGCTACACCTTC
CAWSVQRFTTGDGYTF
>TRBJ2-1|TRBV6-6|few|TRBD2
TGTGCCAGCAGTGGACTAGCGGGAGTGAGGAATGAGCAGTTCTTC
CASSGLAGVRNEQFF
>TRBJ2-3|TRBV20-1|.|TRBD2
TGCAGTGCCACGAGACTAGCGGGAGGGGGCACAGATACGCAGTATTTT
CSATRLAGGGTDTQYF
>TRBJ2-2|TRBV5-6|.|.
TGTGCCAGCAGCTTAATCGGGGATCTGTTTTTT
CASSLIGDLFF